Sequencing of this TCR beta chain was carried out in a study of T-cell reconstitution after alpha-beta-depleted transplantation in children listed by TCRdb under 2016. For the wider study: T-cell immune reconstitution after TCRalphabeta/CD19-depleted allogeneic hematopoietic cell transplantation in children was quantitatively tracked in the study by means of TCR repertoire profiling.

Library creation used PCR. For sequencing, an Illumina HiSeq 2500 was employed. TCR library preparation used molecular barcoding, with unique molecular identifiers applied to normalize quantification of the TCRbeta repertoire. In-frame beta chains were kept once TCRdb had trimmed the public reads at Q25 with fastp and called clones with MiXCR. Entries that share a CDR3 protein sequence are merged under the most common genes and DNA. The sample table shows a few hundred thousand distinct CDR3 sequences, and around 20% are seen once. In total, the top ten clones hold around 4% of the sample. Relative to germline, V is 5 bases shorter and J is 2 bases shorter, with 12 bases between their ends. The CDR3 goes from the cysteine to the phenylalanine over 14 residues. Kept here is only the CDR3 DNA, which spans 42 bases and is read in frame from base 1. For CDR1 and CDR2, the germline V gene lists SQVTM and ANQGSEA.

This clonotype was seen only a few times. Its recognized antigen is unknown. No base quality values were provided; no much bigger clone lies one nucleotide off. This sample comprised PBMCs from the stem cell graft donor, obtained from the stem cell graft. This TCR came from a human donor who donated a stem cell graft to a child with acute myeloid leukemia. The sequence is built from TRBV29-1 and TRBJ1-4; the D region possibly corresponds to TRBD1 (5 bases align). The CDR3 region has the sequence CSVTPGGTNEKLFF. The DNA is TGCAGCGTTACCCCGGGGGGGACTAATGAAAAACTGTTTTTT.